This is a list of T cell receptor beta chains from one sample in a study of T cells after posttransplantation cyclophosphamide. Libraries were prepared by immunoSEQ multiplex PCR; TCRdb keeps only in-frame clonotypes and omits some of them. The data contain 10,000 to 15,000 clones, 80% to 85% of them singletons. The sequences come from PBMCs, collected 367 days after allogeneic stem cell transplant with calcineurin inhibitor and methotrexate. Receptors were obtained from a male patient in his thirties who received an allogeneic stem cell transplant from an unrelated donor, was CMV-positive, and had acute GVHD only. A subset of T cells may come from the graft donor. CDR3s include the opening cysteine and the closing phenylalanine or tryptophan. The order of the fields is D gene, V gene, J gene, clone size, CDR3 protein, CDR3 DNA. The D gene is left open where the match is weak. The size of a clone is reported for some rows only, either as once, few or many, or as a class for expanded clones.

D gene: NA; V gene: TRBV7-2; J gene: TRBJ1-1; clone size: NA; CDR3 protein: CASSSQQGNTEAFF; CDR3 DNA: TGTGCCAGCAGCTCCCAACAGGGAAACACTGAAGCTTTCTTT
D gene: NA; V gene: TRBV19; J gene: TRBJ2-3; clone size: NA; CDR3 protein: CASSKASTDTQYF; CDR3 DNA: TGTGCCAGTAGTAAAGCGTCGACAGATACGCAGTATTTT
D gene: NA; V gene: TRBV9; J gene: TRBJ1-2; clone size: NA; CDR3 protein: CASDRGTYGYTF; CDR3 DNA: TGTGCCAGCGATCGGGGGACCTATGGCTACACCTTC
D gene: TRBD1; V gene: TRBV9; J gene: TRBJ2-2; clone size: few; CDR3 protein: CASSGRQGTNTGELFF; CDR3 DNA: TGTGCCAGCAGCGGACGACAGGGGACGAACACCGGGGAGCTGTTTTTT
D gene: NA; V gene: TRBV19; J gene: TRBJ1-2; clone size: NA; CDR3 protein: CASSTETAGYGYTF; CDR3 DNA: TGTGCCAGTAGTACGGAGACAGCTGGCTATGGCTACACCTTC
D gene: TRBD1; V gene: TRBV4-3; J gene: TRBJ2-7; clone size: NA; CDR3 protein: CASSQDRSTGGYEQYF; CDR3 DNA: TGCGCCAGCAGCCAAGACCGGTCCACAGGGGGCTACGAGCAGTACTTC
D gene: NA; V gene: TRBV6-5; J gene: TRBJ1-1; clone size: NA; CDR3 protein: CASRAGYEGNTEAFF; CDR3 DNA: TGTGCCAGTCGAGCCGGTTATGAGGGGAACACTGAAGCTTTCTTT
D gene: TRBD2; V gene: TRBV9; J gene: TRBJ2-7; clone size: NA; CDR3 protein: CASSVEGTSIHEQYF; CDR3 DNA: TGTGCCAGCAGCGTAGAGGGGACTAGTATCCACGAGCAGTACTTC
D gene: NA; V gene: TRBV7-2; J gene: TRBJ2-3; clone size: NA; CDR3 protein: CASSLMGASDTQYF; CDR3 DNA: TGTGCCAGCAGCTTAATGGGGGCCTCAGATACGCAGTATTTT
D gene: NA; V gene: TRBV2; J gene: TRBJ1-5; clone size: NA; CDR3 protein: CASRGVSGQSNQPQHF; CDR3 DNA: TGTGCCAGCAGAGGGGTGAGTGGACAGAGCAATCAGCCCCAGCATTTT
D gene: TRBD1; V gene: TRBV9; J gene: TRBJ2-2; clone size: once; CDR3 protein: CASSPVPGTGYTGELFF; CDR3 DNA: TGTGCCAGCAGCCCGGTTCCGGGGACAGGGTACACCGGGGAGCTGTTTTTT